These 27 T cell receptor beta chains were sequenced from one sample in a study of blood T cell repertoires in COVID-19. Repertoires were generated with immunoSEQ multiplex PCR, while TCRdb's copy carries only in-frame clones and drops some. Of approximately 200,000 clones in the sample, roughly 81% were seen once. Sequencing used peripheral blood. The receptors shown here come from a man between 50 and 59 years old who had recovered from COVID-19.

Regarding this clone: A read error may explain this, as a much larger clone is one base away. The V gene is TRBV28, the J gene TRBJ1-5, with TRBD1 identical over 8 bases. CDR1 and CDR2 from the germline V gene are MDHEN and SYDVKM. The CDR3 totals 15 residues. The V segment lost 3 bases and the J segment 2 bases; nucleotides outside the gene matches: 3. In DNA form, the CDR3 reads TGTGCCAGCAGTTTGACAGGGGTGGGCAATCAGCCCCAGCATTTT. Protein: CASSLTGVGNQPQHF.

This chain uses TRBV5-1 with TRBJ2-2; 8 bases are a match to TRBD1. CDR1 is SGHRS and CDR2 is YFSETQ in the germline V gene. The CDR3 length is 15 residues. Trimming took 4 bases from V and 6 from J; bases not matched to a gene: 8. The CDR3, as DNA: TGCGCCAGCAGCAACTCAACAGGGGGTCCCGGGGAGCTGTTTTTT. Its translation is CASSNSTGGPGELFF.

The V gene is TRBV28, the J gene TRBJ2-7, with TRBD1 matching over 10 bases. There are 16 residues in the CDR3. Unmatched junction bases numbered 11, after V lost 3 bases and J lost 6 bases. Looked up from germline, CDR1 is MDHEN and CDR2 is SYDVKM. Here the CDR3 reads CASSFFLGTGAFEQYF. For the CDR3, the DNA is TGTGCCAGCAGTTTCTTTTTGGGGACAGGGGCTTTCGAGCAGTACTTC.

This clone was observed a handful of times. This sequence joins TRBV2 and TRBJ2-1, with D possibly matching TRBD2 (6 bases). V shed 2 bases and J shed 6 bases, with 11 bases lying between them. The CDR3 loop spans 14 amino acids. Germline V gene data show CDR1 as SNHLY and CDR2 as FYNNEI. CDR3 DNA: TGTGCCAGCAGTGAATTTTTGACTAGCAATGAGCAGTTCTTC. This sequence encodes CASSEFLTSNEQFF.

CDR3 nucleotide sequence: TGTGCCAGCAGCTCACAGGGTAGTTATGGCTACACCTTC. Amino acids: CASSSQGSYGYTF. The rearrangement joins TRBV3-1 (or the pseudogene TRBV3-2) to TRBJ1-2; a possible D gene is TRBD1 (6 bases). V was clipped by 5 bases and J by 5 bases, with 12 bases between them. Germline V CDR1 and CDR2: LGHDT, YNNKEL (reference sequence). The CDR3 length is 13 residues.

The chain employs TRBV24-1 and TRBJ1-4; no firm D call. V was trimmed by 5 bases and J by 7 bases, leaving 7 bases between them. Germline V CDR1 and CDR2: KGHDR, SFDVKD. The CDR3 spans 12 residues. CDR3 protein: CATSGLGEKLFF. The CDR3 nucleotides are TGTGCCACCAGTGGGCTTGGTGAAAAACTGTTTTTT.

V usage is TRBV30 and J usage is TRBJ1-1, with D possibly TRBD1 on 6 matching bases. Per germline, CDR1 GTSNPN and CDR2 SVGIG (reference sequence). V lost 1 base and J 1 base, leaving 7 bases between the germline ends. The CDR3 sequence is 13 residues long. CDR3 region: CAWSGGPNTEAFF. The DNA for the CDR3 is TGTGCCTGGAGTGGGGGGCCGAACACTGAAGCTTTCTTT.

This sequence joins TRBV4-1 and TRBJ2-1, with 12 positions matching TRBD2. The V gene's germline CDR1 is MGHRA and CDR2 YSYEKL. Germline trimming cut 6 bases from V and 9 bases from J; bases unmatched to any gene: 6. The CDR3 runs to 14 residues. CDR3 residues: CASRGLAGGVEQFF. The CDR3 DNA sequence: TGCGCCAGCAGGGGGCTAGCGGGAGGGGTTGAGCAGTTCTTC.

This chain joins TRBV28 and TRBJ2-1; D is undetermined. CDR1 MDHEN and CDR2 SYDVKM come from the germline V gene. With 3 bases removed from V and 4 bases from J, the gap between germline ends came to 4 bases. The CDR3 sequence is 12 residues long. The CDR3 region is CASSLRYNEQFF. The CDR3 bases are TGTGCCAGCAGTTTGAGGTACAATGAGCAGTTCTTC.

The CDR3 region has the DNA TGTGCCACCAGTGACCCTCGACTAGCTTACACAGATACGCAGTATTTT. Translating gives CATSDPRLAYTDTQYF. This sequence joins TRBV24-1 and TRBJ2-3, with 7 bases fitting TRBD2. Germline V gene data show CDR1 as KGHDR and CDR2 as SFDVKD. V gave up 4 bases and J gave up 2 bases; unmatched junction bases: 8. The CDR3 loop spans 16 amino acids.

This rearrangement joins TRBV19 to TRBJ1-5; 9 bases fit TRBD1. Germline-derived CDR1 and CDR2 are LNHDA and SQIVND (reference sequence). V was pared by 9 bases and J by 2 bases, with 8 bases of the junction left unmatched. The CDR3 runs 15 residues. For the CDR3, the DNA is TGTGCCAGCAAACAGGGGGCGGGAGGCAATCAGCCCCAGCATTTT. Its protein is CASKQGAGGNQPQHF.

This chain joins TRBV3-1 (or the pseudogene TRBV3-2) and TRBJ2-1, with 7 nucleotides matching TRBD2. The CDR3 is 15 amino acids. The germline gives CDR1 LGHDT, CDR2 YNNKEL (reference sequence). Trimming took 5 bases from V and 10 from J; bases not matched to a gene: 14. The CDR3 loop is CASSARGMGLREQFF. The DNA of the CDR3 is TGTGCCAGCAGCGCGCGGGGGATGGGGCTTAGGGAGCAGTTCTTC.

V usage is TRBV9 and J usage is TRBJ1-1, with D uncertain. Germline-derived CDR1 and CDR2 are SGDLS and YYNGEE. This CDR3 is 15 amino acids long. V was shortened by 4 bases and J by 0 bases, with 13 bases between the two germline ends. The CDR3 loop is CASSPTSRVNTEAFF. CDR3 nucleotide sequence: TGTGCCAGCAGCCCCACTTCACGAGTGAACACTGAAGCTTTCTTT. Variable domain in full (rest from reference TRBV9 and TRBJ1-1): DSGVTQTPKHLITATGQRVTLRCSPRSGDLSVYWYQQSLDQGLQFLIQYYNGEERAKGNILERFSAQQFPDLHSELNLSSLELGDSALYFCASSPTSRVNTEAFFGQGTRLTVV.

J is TRBJ2-7 and V is TRBV10-3, with a weak D call TRBD2 (6 bases). V was shortened by 10 bases and J by 2 bases, with 21 bases between the two germline ends. The CDR3 runs 15 residues. CDR1 is ENHRY and CDR2 is SYGVKD in the germline V gene. This chain's CDR3 is CATTSLIAATYEQYF. The CDR3 DNA follows: TGTGCCACGACCTCCTTAATAGCGGCGACCTACGAGCAGTACTTC.

This chain uses TRBV6-2 or TRBV6-3 with TRBJ2-1; 11 bases are shared with TRBD2. Germline V gene sequence: CDR1 MNHEY, CDR2 SVGEGT. The CDR3 has 14 amino acids. Germline trimming cut 6 bases from V and 9 bases from J; bases unmatched to any gene: 7. CDR3: CASSRLAGNGEQFF. CDR3 DNA: TGTGCCAGCAGCCGACTAGCGGGAAATGGTGAGCAGTTCTTC.

The genes are TRBV5-1 and TRBJ1-1; possible D gene TRBD1, 5 bases. Trimming removed 3 bases from V and 8 bases from J, with 11 bases in between. Germline CDR1 and CDR2: SGHRS and YFSETQ. This CDR3 is built from 12 residues. CDR3 coding DNA: TGCGCCAGCAGCTCGCCGGGGGGAGAAGCTTTCTTT. Its protein product is CASSSPGGEAFF.

The genes are TRBV3-1 (or the pseudogene TRBV3-2) and TRBJ2-7; TRBD1 matches 8 bases. With V trimmed by 2 bases and J by 3 bases, 9 bases remained unmatched. This CDR3 is 16 amino acids long. Germline V CDR1 and CDR2: LGHDT, YNNKEL (reference sequence). CDR3 amino acids: CASSQRPRGQIYEQYF. The CDR3 coding sequence is TGTGCCAGCAGCCAAAGGCCCAGGGGGCAGATCTACGAGCAGTACTTC.

A word on this clone: The junction departs from germline at one end; a sequencing error may be responsible. Here the CDR3 reads CASSLGQDNARNF. CDR3 nucleotides: TGTGCCAGCAGCTTGGGGCAGGACAATGCGCGAAACTTC. The rearrangement joins TRBV5-4 to TRBJ2-5, with D maybe TRBD1 (5 bases). The CDR3 consists of 13 residues. Germline V gene sequence: CDR1 SGHNT, CDR2 YYREEE (reference sequence).

This clone was found once. V and J are TRBV19 and TRBJ2-6; the D gene is possibly TRBD1 (6 bases). V lost 9 bases and J 2 bases, leaving 20 bases between the germline ends. This CDR3 has 17 residues. The germline CDR1 and CDR2 sequences are LNHDA and SQIVND (reference sequence). The CDR3 here is CASARWAGATGANVLTF. The CDR3 DNA follows: TGTGCCAGCGCTCGGTGGGCAGGGGCGACTGGGGCCAACGTCCTGACTTTC.

This clone was detected once. V is TRBV28 and J is TRBJ1-3; D is unresolved. The germline V and J ends were trimmed by 5 bases and 4 bases, with 15 bases remaining between them. The CDR3 loop spans 15 amino acids. Germline loops: CDR1 MDHEN, CDR2 SYDVKM. The chain's CDR3 is CASSTGSASGNTIYF. In DNA form, the CDR3 reads TGTGCCAGCAGTACGGGGTCGGCGTCGGGAAACACCATATATTTT.

The table lists this clone with a count of one. The genes are TRBV4-1 and TRBJ2-3; TRBD2 matches 10 bases. Unmatched junction bases numbered 9, after V lost 0 bases and J lost 6 bases. This CDR3 is 17 amino acids long. Germline assignment: CDR1 MGHRA and CDR2 YSYEKL. CDR3 amino acids: CASSQEGAGGGGDTQYF. In nucleotides, the CDR3 is TGCGCCAGCAGCCAAGAGGGAGCGGGAGGGGGTGGGGATACGCAGTATTTT.

The gene calls are TRBV21-1 and TRBJ2-3; TRBD1, the table's D call, was not compared with the DNA. TRBV21-1 is a pseudogene locus. This CDR3 has 16 amino acids. The DNA of the CDR3 is TGTGCCAGCAGCGCCAGACAGGGGGCTAGGCTAGATACGCAGTATTTT. Amino acids: CASSARQGARLDTQYF.

The chain uses TRBV19 and TRBJ2-1; D might be TRBD2 (5 bases). Looked up from germline, CDR1 is LNHDA and CDR2 is SQIVND (reference sequence). Between the trimmed V and J ends, which lost 7 bases and 0 bases, there was a span of 13 bases. This CDR3 has 15 amino acids. Here the CDR3 DNA reads TGTGCCAGTACCCCGGACTGGTACTCCTACAATGAGCAGTTCTTC. Its translation is CASTPDWYSYNEQFF.

This clone was detected only once. The V gene is TRBV21-1, the J gene TRBJ2-1; TRBD1 is the table's D call and was not checked against the DNA. TRBV21-1 corresponds to a pseudogene. The length of the CDR3 is 16 residues. CDR3 sequence: CASSPPGQGANNEQFF. The CDR3 bases are TGTGCCAGCAGCCCTCCGGGACAGGGGGCAAACAATGAGCAGTTCTTC.

This chain links TRBV25-1 with TRBJ2-5, with a tentative D call TRBD2 (6 bases). V was cut by 0 bases and J by 3 bases, with 17 bases left in between. The germline CDR1 and CDR2 sequences are MGHDK and SYGVNS. The CDR3 loop spans 17 amino acids. CDR3 sequence (DNA): TGTGCCAGCAGTGAATACCTCGCGGGGCTAGGGAAAGAGACCCAGTACTTC. Translating gives CASSEYLAGLGKETQYF.

The rearrangement uses TRBV11-2 and TRBJ2-4; TRBD2 aligns across 8 bases. The germline gives CDR1 SGHAT, CDR2 FQNNGV. The CDR3 runs 16 residues. J was trimmed by 2 bases and V by 1 base; bases with no gene match: 4. CDR3 sequence: CASSLVGGASKNIQYF. In DNA, the CDR3 is TGTGCCAGCAGCTTAGTCGGGGGGGCGTCCAAAAACATTCAGTACTTC. The full variable domain, with the rest looked up from reference TRBV11-2 and TRBJ2-4, is EAGVAQSPRYKIIEKRQSVAFWCNPISGHATLYWYQQILGQGPKLLIQFQNNGVVDDSQLPKDRFSAERLKGVDSTLKIQPAKLEDSAVYLCASSLVGGASKNIQYFGAGTRLSVL.

The chain recombines TRBV6-7 with TRBJ1-6, with TRBD1 matching over 7 bases. TRBV6-7 counts as an open reading frame of uncertain function. Germline trimming cut 4 bases from V and 6 bases from J; bases unmatched to any gene: 6. The CDR3 is 15 amino acids. CDR3 region: CASSFPDRVNSPLHF. CDR3 nucleotide sequence: TGTGCCAGCAGTTTTCCCGACAGGGTTAATTCACCCCTCCACTTT.